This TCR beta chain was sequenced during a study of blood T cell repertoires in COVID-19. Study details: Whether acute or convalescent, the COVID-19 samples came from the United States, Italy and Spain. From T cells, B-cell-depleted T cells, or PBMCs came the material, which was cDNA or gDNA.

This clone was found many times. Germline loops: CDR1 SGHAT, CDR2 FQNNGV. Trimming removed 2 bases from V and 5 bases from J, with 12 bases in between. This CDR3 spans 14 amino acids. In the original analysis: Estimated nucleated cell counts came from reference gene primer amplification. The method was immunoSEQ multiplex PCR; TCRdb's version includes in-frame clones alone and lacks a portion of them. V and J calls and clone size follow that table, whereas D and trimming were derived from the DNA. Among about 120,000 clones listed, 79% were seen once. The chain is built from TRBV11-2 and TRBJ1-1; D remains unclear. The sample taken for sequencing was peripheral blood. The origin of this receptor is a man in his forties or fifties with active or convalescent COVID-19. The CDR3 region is CASSLIAGQTEAFF. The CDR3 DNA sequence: TGTGCCAGCAGCTTAATCGCAGGTCAGACTGAAGCTTTCTTT.